This record concerns one T cell receptor (beta chain) sequence. Antigen: not known. TCRdb reprocessed the 5' RACE reads and reports one entry per CDR3 protein, with no DNA. The sample table sets out a few hundred thousand distinct CDR3 sequences. The record originates from a study of monozygotic twins with inflammatory bowel disease. Study-level findings and limits: Healthy twins showed more clonotype sharing with others than IBD patients, especially patients with disease activity.

This TCR was recovered from a human donor with ulcerative colitis or Crohn's disease, or a healthy co-twin of an affected twin (not recorded which). The sequenced sample was blood.

The CDR3 sequence is CASSFAAQETQYF. V and J are TRBV5-1 and TRBJ2-5. The CDR3 has 13 residues. In germline, CDR1 is SGHRS, CDR2 YFSETQ.